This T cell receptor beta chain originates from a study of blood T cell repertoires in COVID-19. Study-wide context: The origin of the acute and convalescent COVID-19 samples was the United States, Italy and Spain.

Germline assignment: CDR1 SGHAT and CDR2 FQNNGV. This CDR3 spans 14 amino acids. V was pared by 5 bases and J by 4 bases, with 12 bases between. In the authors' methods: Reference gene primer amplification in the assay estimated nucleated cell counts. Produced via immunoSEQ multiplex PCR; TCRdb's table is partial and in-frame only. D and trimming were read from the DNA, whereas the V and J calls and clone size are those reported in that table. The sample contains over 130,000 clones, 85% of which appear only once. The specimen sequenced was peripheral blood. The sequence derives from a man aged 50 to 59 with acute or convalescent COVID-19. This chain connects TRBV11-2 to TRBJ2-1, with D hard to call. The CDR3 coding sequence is TGTGCCAGCAGCCGGGTCGTTGGGTACAATGAGCAGTTCTTC. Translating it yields CASSRVVGYNEQFF.